A selection of T cell receptor beta chains follows, all from one sample in a study of response to subunit inactivated influenza vaccine. TCRdb ran MiXCR on the RT-PCR reads and lists one entry per CDR3 protein. The sample consists of approximately 500,000 distinct CDR3 sequences, approximately 14% of them appearing once. The sample was PBMCs from blood, taken about 11 days after vaccination. These receptors all stem from a man aged 45-65 years who received an inactivated influenza vaccine. The CDR3 runs from the conserved cysteine through the conserved F or W. D genes are given only for firm matches. Clone size is shown for a subset of rows, as once, few, many or a class of expanded clone.

V	D	J	size	DNA	CDR3
TRBV6-2/TRBV6-3	NA	TRBJ2-7	few	TGTGCCAGCAGCCGTGGACAAGGCCTCTACGAGCAGTACTTC	CASSRGQGLYEQYF
TRBV20-1	NA	TRBJ2-1	few	TGCAGTGCTAGAGGCCCCTACAATGAGCAGTTCTTC	CSARGPYNEQFF
TRBV28	TRBD1	TRBJ2-4	few	TGTGCCAGCAGCCTAGGGGGCGCGGGCAAAAACATTCAGTACTTC	CASSLGGAGKNIQYF
TRBV7-9	TRBD1	TRBJ1-5	NA	TGTGCCAGCAGCAGTCAGGGGGATAGCAATCAGCCCCAGCATTTT	CASSSQGDSNQPQHF
TRBV4-2	NA	TRBJ1-1	few	TGTGCCAGCAGCCGGGTGGGGGGGGACACTGAAGCTTTCTTT	CASSRVGGDTEAFF
TRBV7-2	NA	TRBJ1-2	few	TGTGCCAGCAGCTTAGTGTCGGCGGCTGGCTACACCTTC	CASSLVSAAGYTF
TRBV20-1	TRBD2	TRBJ2-3	NA	TGCAGTGCTAGCCCCCTCCTAGCGGGAGATGCAGATACGCAGTATTTT	CSASPLLAGDADTQYF
TRBV6-2/TRBV6-3	TRBD2	TRBJ2-3	once	TGTGCCAGCGCAAAAAATACAGGGACTAGCGGGAGGACAGATACGCAGTATTTT	CASAKNTGTSGRTDTQYF
TRBV9	NA	TRBJ2-3	NA	TGTGCCAGCAGCGTAGACGGAGGGAGCGCAGATACGCAGTATTTT	CASSVDGGSADTQYF
TRBV5-5	NA	TRBJ2-5	NA	TGTGCCAGCAGCTTAAAGTGGCGACAGGTCGGAGAGACCCAGTACTTC	CASSLKWRQVGETQYF
TRBV3-1	NA	TRBJ1-4	many	TGTGCCAGCAGCGCAGGGGCTAATGAAAAACTGTTTTTT	CASSAGANEKLFF
TRBV3-1	NA	TRBJ2-4	few	TGTGCCAGCGAGGGGCTGGCAGGTTCGAGCAAAAACATTCAGTACTTC	CASEGLAGSSKNIQYF
TRBV20-1	TRBD2	TRBJ2-1	NA	TGCAGTGCTAGTCCTCCGGGACTAGCGCGCAATGAGCAGTTCTTC	CSASPPGLARNEQFF
TRBV12-3/TRBV12-4	NA	TRBJ2-5	many	TGTGCCAGCAGTTCATCAGGCGTCGAGACCCAGTACTTC	CASSSSGVETQYF
TRBV7-2	NA	TRBJ2-7	few	TGTGCCAGCAGCCCGTCACATAAGGGTCGGTCCTACGAGCAGTACTTC	CASSPSHKGRSYEQYF
TRBV6-2/TRBV6-3	NA	TRBJ2-1	few	TGTGCCAGCAGTTCAGTCCCGTCCTCCGGGCCGAGGTATGGCTACAATGAGCAGTTCTTC	CASSSVPSSGPRYGYNEQFF
TRBV29-1	NA	TRBJ2-1	few	TGCAGCGTTGGGAGCCAGCTCGGGTGGAATGAGCAGTTCTTC	CSVGSQLGWNEQFF
TRBV4-3	NA	TRBJ2-1	NA	TGCGCCAGCAGCCACTCCGGAGGGGAAATCAATGAGCAGTTCTTC	CASSHSGGEINEQFF
TRBV7-9	NA	TRBJ2-5	NA	TGTGCCAGCAGCTTCGGGGTAGAGTGGGACCAAGAGACCCAGTACTTC	CASSFGVEWDQETQYF
TRBV29-1	NA	TRBJ2-1	few	TGCAGCGTTGTTTGGGGAAATGAGCAGTTCTTC	CSVVWGNEQFF
TRBV7-9	TRBD1	TRBJ2-5	NA	TGTGCCAGCAGCTTAAAGGACAGGGGGTTCCAAGAGACCCAGTACTTC	CASSLKDRGFQETQYF
TRBV12-3/TRBV12-4	TRBD2	TRBJ2-7	NA	TGTGCCAGCAGCACTAGCGGGGGGGCCTACGAGCAGTACTTC	CASSTSGGAYEQYF
TRBV6-1	NA	TRBJ1-5	few	TGTGCCAGCATGTGGGCAGGGCCCAATCAGCCCCAGCATTTT	CASMWAGPNQPQHF
TRBV10-3	TRBD2	TRBJ2-5	NA	TGTGCCATCAGTGAGGGACTAGCGGATCAAGAGACCCAGTACTTC	CAISEGLADQETQYF
TRBV10-3	NA	TRBJ2-1	NA	TGTGCCATCAGTGACTGGAGGGGACTTAGTAGCAATGAGCAGTTCTTC	CAISDWRGLSSNEQFF
TRBV20-1	TRBD2	TRBJ2-3	NA	TGCAGTGCAAGCTACGGGACTAGCACCGCAGATACGCAGTATTTT	CSASYGTSTADTQYF
TRBV20-1	NA	TRBJ2-7	NA	TGCAGTGCTAGACCGGGACGGATTACGACGCAGTACTTC	CSARPGRITTQYF
TRBV3-1	NA	TRBJ2-5	NA	TGTGCCAGCAGCCAAGACCCAAAGAAAACCCAGTACTTC	CASSQDPKKTQYF
TRBV30	TRBD1	TRBJ1-1	few	TGTGCCTGGAGTCCCGGGACAGGCCTGAACACTGAAGCTTTCTTT	CAWSPGTGLNTEAFF
TRBV15	NA	TRBJ2-5	few	TGTGCCACCAGCAGAGCCCAGGGGGGAAAGACCCAGTACTTC	CATSRAQGGKTQYF
TRBV14	TRBD1	TRBJ2-1	NA	TGTGCCAGCAGCCAAGAGGGGACAGTGCGGACCCATACCTACAATGAGCAGTTCTTC	CASSQEGTVRTHTYNEQFF
TRBV5-1	NA	TRBJ1-5	NA	TGCGCCAGCAGCGAGGTCCCCAATCAGCCCCAGCATTTT	CASSEVPNQPQHF
TRBV4-3	NA	TRBJ1-5	few	TGCGCCAGCAGCCAAGATTGGGTGGGGGTCTGGCAGCCCCAGCATTTT	CASSQDWVGVWQPQHF
TRBV28	TRBD1	TRBJ2-7	NA	TGTGCCAGCAGAACTCCCGGGACAGGGGGCGAGCAGTACTTC	CASRTPGTGGEQYF
TRBV5-5	NA	TRBJ2-5	NA	TGTGCCAGCAGCCCTTCGGGACACTCTCAAGAGACCCAGTACTTC	CASSPSGHSQETQYF
TRBV20-1	TRBD1	TRBJ1-2	NA	TGCAGTGCTTCTTCGGGACAGGGGGCGTATGGCTACACCTTC	CSASSGQGAYGYTF
TRBV5-6	NA	TRBJ1-5	few	TGTGCCAGCAGCTCGCAACTGGGGTCCCTCAATCAGCCCCAGCATTTT	CASSSQLGSLNQPQHF
TRBV7-9	NA	TRBJ1-1	few	TGTGCCAGCAGCCCGCGTGGGTCGACTGAAGCTTTCTTT	CASSPRGSTEAFF
TRBV6-5	TRBD1	TRBJ2-3	few	TGTGCCAGCAGTTTACAGGGGAGCTTGGGCACAGATACGCAGTATTTT	CASSLQGSLGTDTQYF